The 17 T cell receptor beta chains reported below all come from one sample, sequenced in a study of cytotoxic CD8 clonotypes in ibrutinib-treated CLL. Here immunoSEQ multiplex PCR was the method, and the copy in TCRdb shows in-frame clones only, minus some. Of 150,000 to 200,000 clones detected, over 75% appear once; the ten largest clones hold approximately 3%. The material was PBMCs, obtained at disease progression, from a patient treated with ibrutinib. The receptor source for this set is a human donor with chronic lymphocytic leukemia.

This chain joins TRBV7-8 and TRBJ2-1; 11 positions agree with TRBD2. J gave up 3 bases and V 0 bases, and 13 bases lay outside the gene matches. This CDR3 spans 20 amino acids. Germline lookup yields CDR1 SGHVS and CDR2 FQNEAQ. The CDR3 sequence is CASSLALDRSSGRFYNEQFF. The CDR3 nucleotides read TGTGCCAGCAGCTTAGCCCTGGACCGGTCTAGCGGGAGGTTCTACAATGAGCAGTTCTTC.

This sequence joins TRBV7-9 and TRBJ1-2; tentative D call: TRBD1 (5 bases). CDR1 and CDR2 (germline): SEHNR, FQNEAQ (reference sequence). V was shortened by 2 bases and J by 5 bases, with 15 bases between the two germline ends. The CDR3 is 15 residues long. CDR3 nucleotides: TGTGCCAGCAGCTTAAATAGACAGCACTCTTATGGCTACACCTTC. Amino acids: CASSLNRQHSYGYTF.

The J gene is TRBJ2-7, the V gene TRBV27; 9 bases are shared with TRBD2. CDR1 is MNHEY, CDR2 SMNVEV, per germline (reference sequence). The length of the CDR3 is 16 residues. The J segment lost 3 bases and the V segment lost 6 bases, leaving 12 bases of the junction unmatched. The CDR3 spells CASRMAGGPPGYEQYF. As DNA, the CDR3 is TGTGCCAGCAGAATGGCGGGAGGGCCTCCTGGCTACGAGCAGTACTTC.

The chain combines TRBV4-3 with TRBJ1-4; possible D gene TRBD1, 5 bases. From germline, CDR1 is LGHNA and CDR2 YSLEER. The CDR3 is 15 residues long. The V end was cut by 0 bases, the J end by 8 bases, with 13 bases between. The CDR3 region has the DNA TGCGCCAGCAGCCAAGAAGGTTCCGGGGACGAAAAACTGTTTTTT. This gives the protein CASSQEGSGDEKLFF.

The rearrangement links TRBV11-3 to TRBJ2-1; weak D call: TRBD1 (5 bases). The CDR3 contains 14 residues. CDR1 is SGHNT and CDR2 is YENEEA in the germline V gene. Trimming shortened V by 1 base and J by 5 bases, and 9 bases separated the two germline ends. CDR3 residues: CASSLGTYDNEQFF. Here the CDR3 DNA reads TGTGCCAGCAGCTTAGGGACATACGACAATGAGCAGTTCTTC.

The gene calls are TRBV28 and TRBJ1-2, with 9 bases lining up with TRBD1. Germline CDR1 and CDR2: MDHEN and SYDVKM. J gave up 4 bases and V 6 bases, and 6 bases lay outside the gene matches. This CDR3 region has 14 residues. The CDR3 is CASSRDRVAYGYTF. CDR3 nucleotides: TGTGCCAGCAGCCGGGACAGGGTTGCCTATGGCTACACCTTC.

This chain uses TRBV4-2 with TRBJ2-1; TRBD2 might be the D (6 bases). Germline loops: CDR1 LGHNA, CDR2 YNFKEQ. V dropped 1 base and J dropped 5 bases, with 15 bases sitting between them. CDR3 length equals 16 residues. For the CDR3, the DNA is TGTGCCAGCAGCCAAGCAGGGCTAGCGCCCGACAATGAGCAGTTCTTC. Translated: CASSQAGLAPDNEQFF.

The rearrangement joins TRBV14 to TRBJ1-1, with D possibly being TRBD1 (5 bases). Germline values: CDR1 SGHDN, CDR2 FVKESK. The CDR3 contains 15 residues. V shed 0 bases and J shed 0 bases, with 8 bases lying between them. The DNA of the CDR3 is TGTGCCAGCAGCCAAGAGGGACTTCTGAACACTGAAGCTTTCTTT. The encoded protein is CASSQEGLLNTEAFF.

The chain recombines TRBV28 with TRBJ1-1, with D perhaps TRBD1 (6 bases). Deletions cut 6 bases from V and 5 bases from J, with 13 bases between. The CDR3 is 13 amino acids. Germline values: CDR1 MDHEN, CDR2 SYDVKM. CDR3 loop: CASSQGRGTEAFF. CDR3 bases: TGTGCCAGCAGCCAGGGGAGAGGGACTGAAGCTTTCTTT.

V and J are TRBV6-6 and TRBJ2-1; a weak D match, TRBD2 (5 bases). This CDR3 comprises 12 residues. Germline V gives CDR1 MNHNY, CDR2 SVGAGI (reference sequence). The V gene lost 2 bases and the J gene lost 11 bases, with 10 bases spanning the gap. The CDR3 protein is CASSYKLVQQFF. The CDR3 nucleotides read TGTGCCAGCAGTTACAAACTAGTACAGCAGTTCTTC.

The V and J genes are TRBV18 and TRBJ2-7; 7 nucleotides agree with TRBD1. CDR3 length equals 16 residues. Trimming removed 4 bases from V and 2 bases from J; junction bases left unmatched: 11. Germline assignment: CDR1 KGHSH and CDR2 LQKENI. Here the CDR3 DNA reads TGTGCCAGCTCACGCCCGACAGGGTTGGCGGCCTACGAGCAGTACTTC. Encoded protein: CASSRPTGLAAYEQYF.

The chain recombines TRBV6-5 with TRBJ2-6, with a possible D match to TRBD1 (5 bases). The CDR3 has 15 amino acids. Germline V gene data show CDR1 as MNHEY and CDR2 as SVGAGI. Trimming took off 4 bases at V and 0 bases at J, with 7 bases between the two ends. CDR3 sequence reads: CASSSDSSGANVLTF. CDR3 bases: TGTGCCAGCAGTTCTGACAGCTCTGGGGCCAACGTCCTGACTTTC.

This chain links TRBV30 with TRBJ2-3; D gene unclear. CDR3 size: 11 residues. Trimming stripped 3 bases from V and 12 bases from J, with 13 bases between. From germline, CDR1 is GTSNPN and CDR2 SVGIG (reference sequence). CDR3 protein: CAWSWESRQYF. As DNA, the CDR3 is TGTGCCTGGAGCTGGGAATCTCGTCAGTATTTT.

This clone turned up a few times. The chain carries TRBV4-3 and TRBJ2-7; TRBD1 is a possible D gene (6 bases). V was cut by 1 base and J by 4 bases, with 14 bases left in between. CDR1 and CDR2 (germline): LGHNA, YSLEER. This CDR3 comprises 15 residues. The CDR3, as DNA: TGCGCCAGCAGCCAAGGGTCCGCAGGGGAGTACGAGCAGTACTTC. Encoded protein: CASSQGSAGEYEQYF.

The chain couples TRBV14 to TRBJ2-7; D gene unclear. Trimming removed 0 bases at V and 6 bases at J, with 15 bases between. Germline values: CDR1 SGHDN, CDR2 FVKESK. This CDR3 has 15 residues. CDR3 loop: CASSQDSPRGSEQYF. The CDR3 DNA reads as TGTGCCAGCAGCCAAGATTCTCCCCGCGGTAGCGAGCAGTACTTC.

The chain is built from TRBV5-1 and TRBJ2-7, with D unclear. This CDR3 is 15 amino acids long. Trimming took 0 bases from V and 7 from J, leaving 17 bases between them. The germline CDR1 and CDR2 sequences are SGHRS and YFSETQ. CDR3 sequence (DNA): TGCGCCAGCAGCTTGGATCTGGCTGGCCCAAGAGAGCAGTACTTC. Its protein product is CASSLDLAGPREQYF.

CDR3 DNA sequence: TGTGCCAGCAGCGTCGGGTCGGAGGGCACAGCTTTCTTT. It encodes CASSVGSEGTAFF. J is TRBJ1-1 and V is TRBV9; D not certain. Germline CDR1 reads SGDLS; CDR2 reads YYNGEE. The CDR3 loop spans 13 amino acids. V lost 2 bases and J 10 bases, leaving 15 bases between the germline ends.